These 22 T cell receptor beta chains share one sample of origin, sequenced in a study of T-cell reconstitution after alpha-beta-depleted transplantation in children. The TCRbeta library incorporated unique molecular identifiers. TCRdb passed the PCR reads through MiXCR, listing each CDR3 protein once. The sample lists 70,000 to 95,000 distinct CDR3 sequences, roughly 15% occurring once. The material was PBMCs, mostly from graft donor cells, obtained 180 days after TCRalphabeta/CD19-depleted stem cell transplant. The source of these receptors is a male patient aged 2-15 years who had a stem cell transplant for acute lymphoblastic leukemia, so the T cells may come from the graft donor.

Regarding this clonotype: This may stem from a read error, because a much larger clone lies one nucleotide away. This chain connects TRBV10-3 to TRBJ2-7; tentatively, D is TRBD2 (5 bases). The CDR3 loop spans 16 amino acids. V was cut by 2 bases and J by 5 bases, with 19 bases left in between. Germline V gene sequence: CDR1 ENHRY, CDR2 SYGVKD. In nucleotides, the CDR3 is TGTGCCATCAGTGAGAGAGGGCGGCGCCACCTAAACGAGCAGTACTTC. Translation: CAISERGRRHLNEQYF.

The chain joins TRBV29-1 to TRBJ2-5; D tentatively reads TRBD1 or TRBD2 (5 bases each). The CDR3 is 12 residues long. Trimming took off 6 bases at V and 5 bases at J, with 13 bases between the two ends. Germline V gene lookup returns CDR1 SQVTM and CDR2 ANQGSEA. The CDR3 DNA reads as TGCAGCGTGAGGGTCAGGGTGGAGACCCAGTACTTC. This sequence encodes CSVRVRVETQYF.

This clonotype was counted ten times or more. J is TRBJ2-7 and V is TRBV20-1; 10 nucleotides match TRBD1. V lost 5 bases, J lost 0 bases, and 4 bases stayed unmatched. This CDR3 region has 14 residues. From germline, CDR1 is DFQATT and CDR2 SNEGSKA (reference sequence). CDR3 loop: CSAQGTGDSYEQYF. The CDR3, as DNA: TGCAGTGCTCAGGGGACAGGGGACTCCTACGAGCAGTACTTC.

The chain links TRBV20-1 to TRBJ2-3, with unresolved D. V was trimmed by 1 base and J by 0 bases, leaving 8 bases between them. Germline V CDR1 and CDR2: DFQATT, SNEGSKA (reference sequence). CDR3 size: 14 residues. CDR3 bases: TGCAGTGCTAGAGTTTTTGAAAGCACAGATACGCAGTATTTT. Translating gives CSARVFESTDTQYF.

This sequence joins TRBV3-1 and TRBJ2-3, with D tentatively TRBD2 (5 bases). Trimming cost V 4 bases and J 5 bases, with 19 bases left between them. The germline V gene encodes CDR1 LGHDT and CDR2 YNNKEL (reference sequence). This CDR3 region has 16 residues. DNA for the CDR3: TGTGCCAGCAGCCCGTTGAACGGGATACATAAAGATACGCAGTATTTT. This sequence encodes CASSPLNGIHKDTQYF.

This clonotype appeared a few times. The rearrangement uses TRBV5-1 and TRBJ1-4; 8 nucleotides agree with TRBD1. The CDR3 runs 16 residues. V was clipped by 0 bases and J by 8 bases; unmatched bases: 9. Germline CDR1 reads SGHRS; CDR2 reads YFSETQ. The CDR3 nucleotides read TGCGCCAGCAGCTTGGCAGTCGGGACAGGTGACGAAAAACTGTTTTTT. The encoded protein is CASSLAVGTGDEKLFF. Filled out from reference TRBV5-1 and TRBJ1-4, the complete variable domain reads KAGVTQTPRYLIKTRGQQVTLSCSPISGHRSVSWYQQTPGQGLQFLFEYFSETQRNKGNFPGRFSGRQFSNSRSEMNVSTLELGDSALYLCASSLAVGTGDEKLFFGSGTQLSVL.

This clonotype was seen at least ten times. This chain connects TRBV12-3 or TRBV12-4 to TRBJ2-5; D uncertain. V gave up 3 bases and J gave up 7 bases, with 6 bases separating them. There are 11 residues in the CDR3. In DNA form, the CDR3 reads TGTGCCAGCAGTTTGAAAGGGACCCAGTACTTC. The encoded protein is CASSLKGTQYF.

The chain combines TRBV7-6 with TRBJ2-1, with 8 bases fitting TRBD2. V was clipped by 2 bases and J by 4 bases; unmatched bases: 19. Germline CDR1 reads SGHVS; CDR2 reads FNYEAQ. This CDR3 comprises 20 residues. Here the CDR3 DNA reads TGTGCCAGCAGCTTAAGGTCCGTGGTCGGGGGGGTAAAGGATTACAATGAGCAGTTCTTC. This translates into CASSLRSVVGGVKDYNEQFF.

V and J are TRBV29-1 and TRBJ2-7; D call uncertain. Trimming removed 2 bases from V and 5 bases from J, with 7 bases in between. Looked up from germline, CDR1 is SQVTM and CDR2 is ANQGSEA. This CDR3 is built from 11 residues. In DNA, the CDR3 is TGCAGCGTTGAAAAGTGGGACGAGCAGTACTTC. This encodes CSVEKWDEQYF.

The CDR3 protein is CASSFLGAGAFF. The CDR3 nucleotides read TGTGCCAGCAGTTTTTTGGGGGCGGGAGCTTTCTTT. The V and J genes are TRBV12-3 or TRBV12-4 and TRBJ1-1; D is perhaps TRBD1 (6 bases). CDR3 length: 12 residues. The germline V and J ends were trimmed by 3 bases and 10 bases, with 12 bases remaining between them.

The chain recombines TRBV29-1 with TRBJ2-6; D gene uncertain. V dropped 0 bases and J dropped 3 bases, with 9 bases sitting between them. This CDR3 region has 15 residues. Looked up from germline, CDR1 is SQVTM and CDR2 is ANQGSEA. For the CDR3, the DNA is TGCAGCGTTGAAGAAATAAGTCGTGGGGCCAACGTCCTGACTTTC. As protein: CSVEEISRGANVLTF.

This clonotype was found a few times. This sequence joins TRBV10-3 and TRBJ2-2, with D possibly matching TRBD1 (6 bases). Trimming took 6 bases from V and 0 from J, leaving 11 bases between them. The CDR3 runs 15 residues. Germline V gene lookup returns CDR1 ENHRY and CDR2 SYGVKD. The CDR3 sequence is CAIRTGTPNTGELFF. The DNA for the CDR3 is TGTGCCATCAGGACCGGGACACCGAACACCGGGGAGCTGTTTTTT.

By proportion, this clonotype is medium-sized. The chain joins TRBV7-8 to TRBJ2-7, with 11 bases lining up with TRBD1. The CDR3 has 15 amino acids. Germline CDR1 and CDR2: SGHVS and FQNEAQ. Trimming removed 1 base from V and 2 bases from J; junction bases left unmatched: 1. In nucleotides, the CDR3 is TGTGCCAGCAGCTTAGGGGACAGGGGGACCTACGAGCAGTACTTC. This encodes CASSLGDRGTYEQYF.

In the case of this clonotype: A much larger clone lies one base from this, so it may be a read error. The chain has TRBV5-1 and TRBJ2-5, with D maybe TRBD1 (6 bases). The CDR3 length is 14 residues. Looked up from germline, CDR1 is SGHRS and CDR2 is YFSETQ. The CDR3 reads CASSRYRVQETLYF. The CDR3, as DNA: TGCGCCAGCAGCAGGTACAGGGTCCAAGAGACCCTGTACTTC.

This chain connects TRBV7-2 to TRBJ1-5; 10 bases fit TRBD1. This CDR3 is 14 amino acids long. CDR1 and CDR2 (germline): SGHTA, FQGNSA. Germline trimming cut 5 bases from V and 7 bases from J; bases unmatched to any gene: 5. CDR3 amino acids: CASSLDRGGQPQHF. The CDR3 DNA reads TGTGCCAGCAGCCTGGACAGGGGGGGACAGCCCCAGCATTTT. Full variable domain (rest looked up from reference TRBV7-2 and TRBJ1-5): GAGVSQSPSNKVTEKGKDVELRCDPISGHTALYWYRQSLGQGLEFLIYFQGNSAPDKSGLPSDRFSAERTGGSVSTLTIQRTQQEDSAVYLCASSLDRGGQPQHFGDGTRLSIL.

This clonotype was counted many times. J is TRBJ1-2 and V is TRBV12-3 or TRBV12-4; D may be TRBD1 (6 bases). Trimming shortened V by 3 bases and J by 3 bases, and 11 bases separated the two germline ends. The CDR3 consists of 14 residues. Here the CDR3 reads CASSFSKGDYGYTF. The CDR3 nucleotides read TGTGCCAGCAGTTTTTCAAAGGGGGACTATGGCTACACCTTC.

The table lists this clonotype with a few counts. This chain links TRBV20-1 with TRBJ1-1; 8 positions match TRBD1. The trim removed 0 bases at V and 4 bases at J, leaving 7 bases unmatched. Germline V gives CDR1 DFQATT, CDR2 SNEGSKA (reference sequence). The CDR3 loop spans 15 amino acids. CDR3 sequence (DNA): TGCAGTGCTAGAGACCCCAGGGGGCCGACCACTGAAGCTTTCTTT. Translation: CSARDPRGPTTEAFF.

V gene TRBV20-1 combines with J gene TRBJ1-2; D is unclear. V gave up 3 bases and J gave up 4 bases, with 9 bases separating them. The V gene's germline CDR1 is DFQATT and CDR2 SNEGSKA (reference sequence). The CDR3 loop spans 12 amino acids. The CDR3, as DNA: TGCAGTGCTAGGGGAGGAGGCTATGGCTACACCTTC. It specifies CSARGGGYGYTF.

In this sample, this clonotype turned up a few times. The J gene is TRBJ2-7, the V gene TRBV7-8, with 8 bases that match TRBD2. V gave up 5 bases and J gave up 7 bases; unmatched junction bases: 13. The CDR3 has 15 amino acids. The germline V gene has CDR1 SGHVS and CDR2 FQNEAQ. The DNA of the CDR3 is TGTGCCAGCAGCCTTAGTTCGAGCGGGGGTAAGGAGCAGTACTTC. It yields the protein CASSLSSSGGKEQYF.

This clonotype turned up a few times. The chain carries TRBV11-2 and TRBJ1-2, with no clear D. The CDR3 is 14 amino acids. V lost 0 bases and J lost 2, with 7 bases in between. Germline V gene lookup returns CDR1 SGHAT and CDR2 FQNNGV. The CDR3 coding sequence is TGTGCCAGCAGCTTAGATCCATACAACTATGGCTACACCTTC. It yields the protein CASSLDPYNYGYTF.

The sample holds a few counts of this clonotype. The J gene is TRBJ2-3, the V gene TRBV6-2 or TRBV6-3; D gene uncertain. The CDR3 consists of 14 residues. Germline V gene lookup returns CDR1 MNHEY and CDR2 SVGEGT. V was shortened by 0 bases and J by 4 bases, with 8 bases between the two germline ends. CDR3 amino acids: CASSYSRLADTQYF. CDR3 bases: TGTGCCAGCAGTTACTCGAGGCTAGCAGATACGCAGTATTTT.

CDR3 in DNA: TGTGCCAGCAGCTTACGGCTAGCCCGGAACACCGGGGAGCTGTTTTTT. Translation gives CASSLRLARNTGELFF. The V call is TRBV7-8, the J call TRBJ2-2, with a tentative D call TRBD2 (5 bases). The germline V and J ends were trimmed by 2 bases and 1 base, with 11 bases remaining between them. Germline V gives CDR1 SGHVS, CDR2 FQNEAQ. The CDR3 is 16 amino acids.